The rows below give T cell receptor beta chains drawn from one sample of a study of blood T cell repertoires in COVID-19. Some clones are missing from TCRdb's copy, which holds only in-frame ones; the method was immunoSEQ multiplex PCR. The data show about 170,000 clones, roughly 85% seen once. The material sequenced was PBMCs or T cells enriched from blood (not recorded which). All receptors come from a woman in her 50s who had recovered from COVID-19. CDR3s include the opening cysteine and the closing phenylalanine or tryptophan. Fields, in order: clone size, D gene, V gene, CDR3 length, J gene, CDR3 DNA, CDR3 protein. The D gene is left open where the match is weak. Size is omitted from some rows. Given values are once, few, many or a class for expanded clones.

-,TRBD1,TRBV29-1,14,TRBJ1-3,TGCAGCGTTGACGGGACAGCTTCTGGAAACACCATATATTTT,CSVDGTASGNTIYF
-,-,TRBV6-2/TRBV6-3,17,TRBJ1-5,TGTGCCAGCAGCCCGGGTTATAGTCGGGGGAGCAATCAGCCCCAGCATTTT,CASSPGYSRGSNQPQHF
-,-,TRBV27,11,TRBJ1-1,TGTGCCAGCAGCCGGGGAGGTCGTAGTTTCTTT,CASSRGGRSFF
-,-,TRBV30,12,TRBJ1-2,TGTGCCTGGAGTTGGGCAGTTGGTGGCTACACCTTC,CAWSWAVGGYTF
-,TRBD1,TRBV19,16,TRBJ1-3,TGTGCCAGTAGTTCTCCGGGGACAGGGACTGGAAACACCATATATTTT,CASSSPGTGTGNTIYF
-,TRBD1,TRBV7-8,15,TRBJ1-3,TGTGCCAGCAGCTCAAGGGGGCAGTCTGGAAACACCATATATTTT,CASSSRGQSGNTIYF
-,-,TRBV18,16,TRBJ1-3,TGTGCCAGCTCACCACCGGGACTGAGCTCTGGAAACACCATATATTTT,CASSPPGLSSGNTIYF
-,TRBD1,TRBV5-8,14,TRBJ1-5,TGTGCCAGCAGCCTAGGACAGGACAATCAGCCCCAGCATTTT,CASSLGQDNQPQHF
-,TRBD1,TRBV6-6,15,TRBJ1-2,TGTGCCAGCAGTTACGTGGACAGGCCCGCGTATGGCTACACCTTC,CASSYVDRPAYGYTF
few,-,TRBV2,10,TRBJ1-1,TGTGCCAGCAGGTCTTTCGAAGCTTTCTTT,CASRSFEAFF
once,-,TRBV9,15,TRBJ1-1,TGTGCCAGCAGCGTAGAGGGACACACGAACACTGAAGCTTTCTTT,CASSVEGHTNTEAFF
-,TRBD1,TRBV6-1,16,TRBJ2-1,TGTGCCAGCAGGGAAGGGACAGCTGCCCCCTACAATGAGCAGTTCTTC,CASREGTAAPYNEQFF
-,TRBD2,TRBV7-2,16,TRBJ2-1,TGTGCCAGCAGCCAAAGGACTAGCGGGAGGGTAGGCGAGCAGTTCTTC,CASSQRTSGRVGEQFF
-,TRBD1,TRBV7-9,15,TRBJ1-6,TGTGCCAGCAGCCCAGGGGGGTACCATAATTCACCCCTCCACTTT,CASSPGGYHNSPLHF